The next 8 T cell receptor beta chains were all read from a single sample in a study of blood T cell repertoires in COVID-19 (dated by TCRdb to 2020 to 2021). Receptors were amplified or captured by the immunoSEQ multiplex PCR assay. Imported from immuneACCESS, the table was reduced by TCRdb to in-frame sequences with V and J called. These copies leave out some clones; in studies compared against another copy, an unresolved V gene accounts for under half, and the cause of the remainder is not known. The sample has fewer than 450,000 clones on record, approximately 84% of them singletons. Together, the top ten hold roughly 1% of the sample. The specimen sequenced was PBMCs or T cells enriched from blood (not recorded which). The source is a woman in her 30s who had recovered from COVID-19.

The rearrangement uses TRBV6-2 or TRBV6-3 and TRBJ1-2; D possibly corresponds to TRBD1 (5 bases). Looked up from germline, CDR1 is MNHEY and CDR2 is SVGEGT. V shed 2 bases and J shed 4 bases, with 23 bases lying between them. The CDR3 extends over 18 amino acids. The CDR3 loop reads CASSYHLGAGQLTYGYTF. The CDR3 coding sequence is TGTGCCAGCAGTTACCATTTGGGCGCGGGGCAGCTTACCTATGGCTACACCTTC.

The chain joins TRBV11-2 to TRBJ2-1; 7 nucleotides match TRBD2. This CDR3 has 15 residues. Germline CDR1 is SGHAT and CDR2 is FQNNGV. Losses at the gene ends were 2 bases for V and 12 bases for J; bases not matched to a gene: 13. CDR3 bases: TGTGCCAGCAGCTTACCGGGACTATTTGGGCGGGGGCAGTTCTTC. As protein: CASSLPGLFGRGQFF.

The chain has TRBV5-1 and TRBJ2-7, with 11 nucleotides matching TRBD1. Germline trimming cut 3 bases from V and 7 bases from J; bases unmatched to any gene: 6. This CDR3 contains 14 residues. CDR1 is SGHRS, CDR2 YFSETQ, per germline. The CDR3 nucleotides are TGCGCCAGCAGCTATGGACAGGGGGCGAAAGAGCAGTACTTC. This translates into CASSYGQGAKEQYF.

V usage is TRBV30 and J usage is TRBJ1-3, with 10 bases aligning to TRBD1. CDR1 is GTSNPN and CDR2 is SVGIG in the germline V gene (reference sequence). With V trimmed by 3 bases and J by 5 bases, 13 bases remained unmatched. The CDR3 consists of 17 residues. CDR3 loop: CAWSLGGTGVGRNTIYF. DNA of the CDR3: TGTGCCTGGAGCCTAGGCGGGACAGGGGTAGGACGAAACACCATATATTTT.

The chain recombines TRBV28 with TRBJ2-1; TRBD2 matches 15 bases. Germline trimming cut 6 bases from V and 4 bases from J; bases unmatched to any gene: 10. The length of the CDR3 is 18 residues. The V gene's germline CDR1 is MDHEN and CDR2 SYDVKM. CDR3 residues: CASRDPGLAGGHYNEQFF. CDR3 sequence (DNA): TGTGCCAGCAGGGACCCGGGACTAGCGGGGGGCCATTACAATGAGCAGTTCTTC. Looking up the rest from reference TRBV28 and TRBJ2-1 gives the full variable domain: DVKVTQSSRYLVKRTGEKVFLECVQDMDHENMFWYRQDPGLGLRLIYFSYDVKMKEKGDIPEGYSVSREKKERFSLILESASTNQTSMYLCASRDPGLAGGHYNEQFFGPGTRLTVL.

CDR3 bases: TGCGCCAGCAGCTTGGGACAGGGCTACAATGAGCAGTTCTTC. Its protein is CASSLGQGYNEQFF. This chain joins TRBV5-1 and TRBJ2-1; TRBD1 aligns across 7 bases. The CDR3 runs 14 residues. J was trimmed by 3 bases and V by 0 bases; bases with no gene match: 0. Germline V gives CDR1 SGHRS, CDR2 YFSETQ.

The gene calls are TRBV18 and TRBJ1-4, with 10 bases fitting TRBD1. The V and J ends lost 1 base and 7 bases, in that order; junction bases with no gene match: 3. Germline-derived CDR1 and CDR2 are KGHSH and LQKENI. This CDR3 has 15 residues. For the CDR3, the DNA is TGTGCCAGCTCACCACGACAGGGGGCCGGTGAAAAACTGTTTTTT. Protein: CASSPRQGAGEKLFF.

The J gene is TRBJ2-5, the V gene TRBV11-2; 7 bases agree with TRBD2. The germline CDR1 and CDR2 sequences are SGHAT and FQNNGV. The V gene end was trimmed by 8 bases and the J gene end by 4 bases; junction bases not matched to a gene: 7. This CDR3 spans 13 amino acids. CDR3 residues: CASLAGFAETQYF. CDR3 sequence (DNA): TGTGCCAGCTTAGCGGGTTTCGCAGAGACCCAGTACTTC.